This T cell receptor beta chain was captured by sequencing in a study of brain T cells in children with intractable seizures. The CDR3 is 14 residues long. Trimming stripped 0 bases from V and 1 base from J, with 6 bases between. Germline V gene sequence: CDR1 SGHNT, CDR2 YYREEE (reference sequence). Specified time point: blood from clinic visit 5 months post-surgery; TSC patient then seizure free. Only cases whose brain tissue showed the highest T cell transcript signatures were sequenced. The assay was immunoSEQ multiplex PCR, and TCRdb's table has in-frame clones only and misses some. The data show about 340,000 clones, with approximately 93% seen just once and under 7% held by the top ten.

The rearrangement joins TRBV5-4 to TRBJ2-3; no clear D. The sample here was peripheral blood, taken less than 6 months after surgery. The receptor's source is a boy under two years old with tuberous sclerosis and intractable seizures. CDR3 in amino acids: CASSLGLGTDTQYF. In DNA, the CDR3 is TGTGCCAGCAGCTTGGGTCTAGGCACAGATACGCAGTATTTT.